The clone carrying this T cell receptor (beta chain) has ten or more counts. The germline V gene has CDR1 DFQATT and CDR2 SNEGSKA (reference sequence). V was pared by 4 bases and J by 4 bases, with 10 bases of the junction left unmatched. The CDR3 contains 17 residues. TCRdb redid the calling of the PCR reads with MiXCR, one entry per CDR3 protein. The sample includes approximately 670,000 distinct CDR3 sequences, just under 20% seen only once; the top ten take 0.75% to 0.95%. The data derive from a study of molecular identifiers for immune sequencing clone quantification. Sequencing was done on a sample of naive CD8+ T cells from blood, with Jurkat cell RNA spiked in. Subset meaning: FACS-sorted CD8+CD4-CCR7+CD45RA+ naive T cells. This TCR was recovered from a human donor in good health. Some libraries in this study had Jurkat cell RNA spiked in. The V gene is TRBV20-1, the J gene TRBJ2-3, with 14 bases lining up with TRBD2. For the CDR3, the DNA is TGCAGTGCTAAGTACTCCGGGACTAGCGGGAGCTCAGATACGCAGTATTTT. Protein: CSAKYSGTSGSSDTQYF.